This note documents a single T cell receptor (beta chain) sequence. Its antigen target is currently unknown. No base quality information exists; no much larger clone differs at one position. The data are from a study of blood T cell repertoires in COVID-19 (TCRdb year 2020). About the full investigation: Collaborator samples came from the United States, Italy and Spain and covered acute and convalescent phases of COVID-19. The material from the prospective study consisted of cDNA or gDNA derived from T cells, B-cell-depleted T cells, or PBMCs. The dataset comprised deeply sampled blood TCRbeta repertoires from subjects exposed to, actively infected with, or recovered from COVID-19. The repertoires were made available in a free public database intended to serve as a resource for research on the immune response to SARS-CoV-2. Samples were obtained from the ongoing ImmuneRACE study (first 160 participants) and from some 1,300 subjects provided by 6 global collaborators. Nearly every sample came with metadata listing a de-identified subject ID, COVID-19 status, age in years and sex. Where available, HLA class I and class II types were taken from metadata supplied by the sample provider and were not determined by assay-based typing.

Overall study outcomes, separate from this receptor: The amount of clinical and demographic metadata varied by source and participant and was provided uncurated.

TCRbeta CDR3 regions were amplified from genomic DNA by means of the immunoSEQ Assay, a bias-controlled multiplex PCR. Per the original workflow: The number of nucleated cells in each sample was estimated by amplification of reference gene primers within the assay. Sequence reads were collapsed and filtered to measure the absolute abundance of every unique TCRbeta CDR3 rearrangement. Productive Simpson clonality was computed per sample as the square root of Simpson's diversity index over productive rearrangements. Here the immuneACCESS table is served through TCRdb, limited to in-frame sequences with V and J called. Missing clones are a known gap in these copies; in checked studies unresolved V genes cover under half, and the rest lacks a known reason. The DNA gave D and trimming, while V, J and clone size come from that table. The sample yields about 200,000 clones; about 85% were counted once. The leading ten clones occupy roughly 5% of the sample.

V and J lose 2 bases and 1 base, and a span of 8 bases separates them. The germline V gene gives CDR1 as MDHEN and CDR2 as SYDVKM. From its cysteine to its phenylalanine, the CDR3 spans 14 amino acids. Only the CDR3 DNA stays, 42 bases, in frame from base 1. Whole blood was collected in K2EDTA tubes by collaborating institutions according to the institutions' own protocols. For TCRbeta analysis, collaborators shipped samples as frozen whole blood, isolated PBMCs, or DNA extracted from either of those sample types. The sample was peripheral blood. The receptor's source is a woman of 80 years or more with acute or convalescent COVID-19. The sequence is built from TRBV28 and TRBJ2-5; the D gene remains uncertain. The DNA sequence is as follows: TGTGCCAGCAGTTTACGTCAACTCCAAGAGACCCAGTACTTC. Its amino acids are CASSLRQLQETQYF.